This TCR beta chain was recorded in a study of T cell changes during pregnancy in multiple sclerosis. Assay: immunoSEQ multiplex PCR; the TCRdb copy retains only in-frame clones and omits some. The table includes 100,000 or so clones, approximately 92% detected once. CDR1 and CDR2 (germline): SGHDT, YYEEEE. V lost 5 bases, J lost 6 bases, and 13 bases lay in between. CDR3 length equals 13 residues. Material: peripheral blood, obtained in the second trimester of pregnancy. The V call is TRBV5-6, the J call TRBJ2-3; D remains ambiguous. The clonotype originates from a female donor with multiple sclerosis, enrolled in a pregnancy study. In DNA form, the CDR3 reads TGTGCCAGCAGGCCCGAGCGCGTGGATACGCAGTATTTT. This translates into CASRPERVDTQYF.